The T cell receptor beta chain described here comes from a study of identical twins. TCRdb independently ran MiXCR on the 5' RACE reads; one entry per CDR3 protein. The table shows 350,000 to 450,000 distinct CDR3 sequences, with about a fifth occurring only once. Germline V gene data show CDR1 as MGHRA and CDR2 as YSYEKL. The CDR3 extends over 13 amino acids. Trimming removed 1 base at V and 6 bases at J, with 7 bases between. The receptor was isolated from a man in his forties or fifties in good health. Sequencing was performed on naive T cells sorted from blood. The chain combines TRBV4-1 with TRBJ2-1, with D uncertain. CDR3 DNA sequence: TGCGCCAGCAGCCAAGTGAGTCTCAATGAGCAGTTCTTC. Translation: CASSQVSLNEQFF.